The 8 T cell receptor beta chains reported below all come from one sample, sequenced in a study of blood T cells in healthy people across ages. Primed by a sample-barcoded 5' primer and a J-beta primer mix, a second PCR proceeded for 7 to 11 cycles. MiXCR, run by TCRdb on the 5' RACE reads, gives a single entry per CDR3 protein. The data hold hundreds of thousands of distinct CDR3 sequences, with roughly 50% observed a single time. Sequences were obtained from blood. The receptors originated from a man aged 35-49 years in good health.

The J gene is TRBJ2-3, the V gene TRBV18, with D perhaps TRBD1 or TRBD2 (5 bases each). The germline gives CDR1 KGHSH, CDR2 LQKENI. This CDR3 spans 14 amino acids. The ends were cut back, 4 bases at V and 3 bases at J, with 11 bases in the middle. The CDR3 DNA is TGTGCCAGCTCACAGGGACGCCGGACAGATACGCAGTATTTT. Its protein product is CASSQGRRTDTQYF.

The sample holds a few counts of this clonotype. This chain joins TRBV27 and TRBJ1-2, with no clear D. Trimming removed 1 base at V and 2 bases at J, with 8 bases between. The CDR3 length is 14 residues. Germline assignment: CDR1 MNHEY and CDR2 SMNVEV (reference sequence). CDR3 sequence: CASSLLGRNYGYTF. CDR3 sequence (DNA): TGTGCCAGCAGTTTATTAGGGCGGAACTATGGCTACACCTTC.

The V call is TRBV12-3 or TRBV12-4, the J call TRBJ2-4; weak D call: TRBD1 (5 bases). Trimming left V 8 bases short and J 9 bases short, with 14 bases between. The CDR3 runs 12 residues. The CDR3 sequence: CASSDSLGIQYF. In DNA, the CDR3 is TGTGCCAGCTCAGACAGTCTGGGCATTCAGTACTTC.

V and J are TRBV20-1 and TRBJ2-1; tentative D call: TRBD1 (5 bases). This CDR3 contains 11 residues. CDR1 is DFQATT, CDR2 SNEGSKA, per germline (reference sequence). The V and J ends lost 5 bases and 10 bases respectively, with 12 bases between them. The CDR3 region has the DNA TGCAGTGCTGCAGGGAATTACGAGCAGTTCTTC. This gives the protein CSAAGNYEQFF.

This clonotype has just one count. The gene calls are TRBV6-1 and TRBJ2-4; the match to TRBD2 covers 14 bases. The CDR3 loop spans 20 amino acids. The germline CDR1 and CDR2 sequences are MNHNS and SASEGT. Germline trimming cut 2 bases from V and 0 bases from J; bases unmatched to any gene: 9. The CDR3 DNA sequence: TGTGCCAGCAGTGAATTCGGACTAGCGGGAGGAGGACTAGCCAAAAACATTCAGTACTTC. It is translated as CASSEFGLAGGGLAKNIQYF.

The chain has TRBV4-3 and TRBJ2-1; 11 bases are shared with TRBD2. Trimming cost V 0 bases and J 4 bases; bases outside gene matches: 14. The CDR3 extends over 20 amino acids. Germline V gives CDR1 LGHNA, CDR2 YSLEER. The CDR3 reads CASSQELKASGRRGYNEQFF. The CDR3 bases are TGCGCCAGCAGCCAAGAACTGAAGGCTAGCGGGAGGCGAGGGTACAATGAGCAGTTCTTC.

The rearrangement joins TRBV6-2 or TRBV6-3 to TRBJ2-1; no firm D call. V was pared by 5 bases and J by 0 bases, with 5 bases between. Germline assignment: CDR1 MNHEY and CDR2 SVGEGT. CDR3 size: 13 residues. CDR3 loop: CASSDNSYNEQFF. In DNA form, the CDR3 reads TGTGCCAGCAGTGATAACTCCTACAATGAGCAGTTCTTC.

This chain connects TRBV7-2 to TRBJ2-1, with TRBD2 as a possible D gene (6 bases). The germline V gene has CDR1 SGHTA and CDR2 FQGNSA. The CDR3 extends over 17 amino acids. Trimming pared 0 bases from V and 4 bases from J, leaving 16 bases between. CDR3 nucleotides: TGTGCCAGCAGCTTAGCTATCGGGGACTCATCATACAATGAGCAGTTCTTC. It encodes CASSLAIGDSSYNEQFF.